This T cell receptor (beta chain) was sequenced in a study of T cells after yellow fever vaccination. Study observations and caveats: Few clonotypes appeared in both CD4 and CD8 compartments. A faster peak, day 5 versus 15, was reached by the weaker secondary response. Once the booster was given, most primary-vaccination clones reappeared, at roughly 96% for CD4 and over 75% for CD8.

The CDR3 has 22 residues. Germline V lookup: CDR1 KGHDR, CDR2 SFDVKD. This clonotype was counted once. What it binds is not known. Synthesis of TCR cDNA relied on 5'RACE template switching, which attached a universal primer site and UMIs. TCRdb re-analysed the 5' RACE reads in MiXCR, keeping a single row per CDR3 protein. Of 25,000 to 35,000 distinct CDR3 sequences in the sample, less than 5.5% were seen once. The sample in question was CD8+ T cells sorted from PBMCs, obtained 10 days after the yellow fever booster vaccination. This clonotype originated in a young man who received the YFV17D yellow fever vaccine. The chain employs TRBV24-1 and TRBJ2-4; 11 nucleotides line up with TRBD1. This chain's CDR3 is CGASDFQNQDRGLQLAKNIQYF. The CDR3 region has the DNA TGTGGGGCCAGTGATTTTCAGAACCAGGACAGGGGGCTTCAACTAGCCAAAAACATTCAGTACTTC.